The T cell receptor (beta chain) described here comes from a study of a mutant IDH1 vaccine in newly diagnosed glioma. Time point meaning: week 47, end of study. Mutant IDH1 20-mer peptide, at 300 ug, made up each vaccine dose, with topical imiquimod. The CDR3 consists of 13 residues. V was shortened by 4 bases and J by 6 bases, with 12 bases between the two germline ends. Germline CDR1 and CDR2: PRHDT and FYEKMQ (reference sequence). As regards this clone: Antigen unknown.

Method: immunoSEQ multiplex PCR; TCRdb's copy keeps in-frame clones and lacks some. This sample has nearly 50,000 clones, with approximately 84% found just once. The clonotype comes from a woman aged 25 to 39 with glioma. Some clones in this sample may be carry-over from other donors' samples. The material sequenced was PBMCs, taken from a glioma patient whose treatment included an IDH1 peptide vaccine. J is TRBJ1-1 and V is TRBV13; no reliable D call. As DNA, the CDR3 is TGTGCCAGCAGCTCCAGGACTGGGGCTGAAGCTTTCTTT. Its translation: CASSSRTGAEAFF.